A single sample is the source of the 22 T cell receptor beta chains below, sequenced in a study of metastatic and nonmetastatic thyroid tumors. With MiXCR, TCRdb called clones anew from the PCR reads. Here the sample spans 15,000 or so clones, roughly 25% being singletons. Each patient went into thyroid surgery without having received any treatment. The specimen was tumor tissue. The receptors were gathered from a female donor with papillary thyroid cancer or a benign thyroid nodule (not recorded which). Some clones in this sample may be carry-over from other donors' samples.

This clone came up many times. The chain employs TRBV12-3 or TRBV12-4 and TRBJ1-1; D uncertain. The CDR3 is 15 residues long. Trimming removed 6 bases at V and 0 bases at J, with 14 bases between. CDR3 amino acids: CASRHRHSMNTEAFF. The CDR3 DNA sequence: TGTGCCAGCAGGCATAGACACTCAATGAACACTGAAGCTTTCTTT.

This chain uses TRBV4-1 with TRBJ1-5; D unresolved. Germline V gives CDR1 MGHRA, CDR2 YSYEKL. The CDR3 totals 15 residues. Trimming pared 1 base from V and 0 bases from J, leaving 7 bases between. DNA for the CDR3: TGCGCCAGCAGCCAAGCACAGTATAGCAATCAGCCCCAGCATTTT. Amino acid sequence: CASSQAQYSNQPQHF.

This clone was counted between two and nine times. V is TRBV10-1 and J is TRBJ1-1, with D uncertain. This CDR3 region has 12 residues. Trimming shortened V by 7 bases and J by 2 bases, and 8 bases separated the two germline ends. Germline assignment: CDR1 WNHNN and CDR2 SYGVQD (reference sequence). The CDR3 reads CASKNANTEAFF. For the CDR3, the DNA is TGCGCCAGCAAAAATGCCAACACTGAAGCTTTCTTT.

This clone was seen many times. The chain links TRBV27 to TRBJ2-1, with 9 bases fitting TRBD2. With V trimmed by 3 bases and J by 7 bases, 7 bases remained unmatched. The CDR3 covers 15 residues. Germline V gene lookup returns CDR1 MNHEY and CDR2 SMNVEV (reference sequence). The CDR3 region has the DNA TGTGCCAGCAGTTTCGGAGGACTAGCGCTTAATGAGCAGTTCTTC. Translating it yields CASSFGGLALNEQFF.

The chain couples TRBV2 to TRBJ2-5, with TRBD2 matching over 12 bases. After removal of 1 base from V and 5 bases from J, the junction contained 17 bases not matched to a gene. Germline V gives CDR1 SNHLY, CDR2 FYNNEI. The CDR3 sequence is 20 residues long. In DNA, the CDR3 is TGTGCCAGCAGTGAAGGCCGACTAGCGGGAGTGCCAAATGTGTTGGAGACCCAGTACTTC. It encodes CASSEGRLAGVPNVLETQYF.

In its sample, this clone was seen once. V usage is TRBV20-1 and J usage is TRBJ2-7; 7 nucleotides align to TRBD2. From germline, CDR1 is DFQATT and CDR2 SNEGSKA (reference sequence). Trimming took 0 bases from V and 8 from J; bases not matched to a gene: 19. The CDR3 has 17 amino acids. This CDR3 reads CSAREPGLSFQRAKQYF. CDR3 nucleotide sequence: TGCAGTGCTAGAGAACCGGGACTATCGTTCCAAAGGGCCAAGCAGTACTTC.

This clone has at least ten counts. The chain has TRBV20-1 and TRBJ2-1, with 9 bases matching TRBD1. The V gene end was trimmed by 5 bases and the J gene end by 8 bases; junction bases not matched to a gene: 4. The CDR3 is made up of 12 amino acids. Germline V CDR1 and CDR2: DFQATT, SNEGSKA (reference sequence). CDR3: CSARDRDYEQFF. CDR3 coding DNA: TGCAGTGCTCGGGACAGGGATTATGAGCAGTTCTTC.

This clone has a count of ten or more. V usage is TRBV15 and J usage is TRBJ2-1, with D unclear. This CDR3 is 15 amino acids long. The germline V gene has CDR1 LNHNV and CDR2 YYDKDF (reference sequence). V lost 0 bases and J 6 bases, leaving 12 bases between the germline ends. The CDR3 spells CATSRDPQTSNEQFF. CDR3 DNA: TGTGCCACCAGCAGAGATCCCCAAACGTCCAATGAGCAGTTCTTC.

The chain couples TRBV20-1 to TRBJ1-3; D uncertain. The ends were cut back, 3 bases at V and 4 bases at J, with 10 bases in the middle. The CDR3 totals 13 residues. The germline gives CDR1 DFQATT, CDR2 SNEGSKA (reference sequence). In nucleotides, the CDR3 is TGCAGTGCTAGTAGGGCGACAGGAAACACCATATATTTT. The encoded protein is CSASRATGNTIYF.

In this sample, this clone turned up a few times. The J gene is TRBJ2-7, the V gene TRBV28; possibly TRBD2 for D (6 bases). This CDR3 comprises 14 residues. CDR1 MDHEN and CDR2 SYDVKM come from the germline V gene. Trimming pared 2 bases from V and 5 bases from J, leaving 13 bases between. In DNA form, the CDR3 reads TGTGCCAGCAGTTTAGTGGAGGGAAGGAACGAGCAGTACTTC. Its protein product is CASSLVEGRNEQYF.

This clone turned up a few times. The genes are TRBV6-1 and TRBJ2-7, with 9 positions matching TRBD2. CDR1 is MNHNS, CDR2 SASEGT, per germline. J lost 7 bases, V lost 5 bases, and 12 bases had no gene match. The CDR3 is 15 residues long. The CDR3 bases are TGTGCCAGCAGTCGGCAGGGGAGCGGGAGGAGGGAGCAGTACTTC. Translating it yields CASSRQGSGRREQYF.

This clone is deemed medium-sized. The chain's CDR3 is CASSIGWGLMNTEAFF. Here the CDR3 DNA reads TGTGCCAGTAGTATAGGTTGGGGGCTCATGAACACTGAAGCTTTCTTT. J is TRBJ1-1 and V is TRBV19, with D perhaps matching TRBD1 (6 bases). Germline values: CDR1 LNHDA, CDR2 SQIVND (reference sequence). The V end lost 1 base, the J end lost 0 bases, and 12 bases lay between the germline ends. The CDR3 has 16 residues.

The chain couples TRBV25-1 to TRBJ2-3, with a possible D match to TRBD2 (6 bases). The V and J ends lost 2 bases and 4 bases respectively, with 16 bases between them. The CDR3 extends over 16 amino acids. Looked up from germline, CDR1 is MGHDK and CDR2 is SYGVNS. Here the CDR3 reads CASSERDSSLADTQYF. The DNA for the CDR3 is TGTGCCAGCAGTGAACGGGACTCCAGTCTCGCAGATACGCAGTATTTT.

This clone was detected ten times or more. The V gene is TRBV10-1, the J gene TRBJ2-3, with TRBD2 matching over 10 bases. In germline, CDR1 is WNHNN, CDR2 SYGVQD (reference sequence). The V segment lost 4 bases and the J segment 2 bases; nucleotides outside the gene matches: 6. CDR3 size: 16 residues. CDR3: CASSVSSGSITDTQYF. CDR3 DNA: TGCGCCAGCAGTGTTTCTAGCGGGAGTATCACAGATACGCAGTATTTT.

This chain joins TRBV20-1 and TRBJ1-2; D uncertain. Germline-derived CDR1 and CDR2 are DFQATT and SNEGSKA (reference sequence). The ends were cut back, 3 bases at V and 1 base at J, with 9 bases in the middle. The CDR3 is made up of 13 amino acids. The CDR3 DNA reads TGCAGTGCTAGCCCACAAAGTAACTATGGCTACACCTTC. Residues: CSASPQSNYGYTF.

In this sample, this clone turned up once. A much larger clone differs from this one at a single base, so this may be a read error. The V call is TRBV7-2, the J call TRBJ2-1; D unresolved. The CDR3 totals 14 residues. The V gene's germline CDR1 is SGHTA and CDR2 FQGNSA. Trimming took off 7 bases at V and 0 bases at J, with 10 bases between the two ends. DNA of the CDR3: TGTGCCAGCACTATCGGGTGCTCCTACAATGAGCAGTTCTTC. Translation gives CASTIGCSYNEQFF. The entire variable domain, with the rest obtained from reference TRBV7-2 and TRBJ2-1, is as follows: GAGVSQSPSNKVTEKGKDVELRCDPISGHTALYWYRQSLGQGLEFLIYFQGNSAPDKSGLPSDRFSAERTGGSVSTLTIQRTQQEDSAVYLCASTIGCSYNEQFFGPGTRLTVL.

This chain connects TRBV2 to TRBJ2-7; D is perhaps TRBD1 (6 bases). The V and J ends lost 6 bases and 6 bases respectively, with 15 bases between them. Germline assignment: CDR1 SNHLY and CDR2 FYNNEI. There are 13 residues in the CDR3. CDR3 nucleotide sequence: TGTGCCAGCAGCCCGGGGACAATCCCCGAGCAGTACTTC. This translates into CASSPGTIPEQYF.

This clone was seen many times. CDR3 residues: CASSQDRRAGGTNEQFF. CDR3 DNA sequence: TGTGCCAGCAGCCAAGATCGGAGGGCAGGGGGTACCAATGAGCAGTTCTTC. This chain links TRBV4-2 with TRBJ2-1; perhaps TRBD1 as D (7 bases). The CDR3 length is 17 residues. Germline CDR1 and CDR2: LGHNA and YNFKEQ. V was pared by 0 bases and J by 6 bases, with 18 bases between.

This clone was observed at least ten times. The chain links TRBV3-1 to TRBJ2-1, with 14 bases aligning to TRBD2. CDR3 size: 15 residues. Germline CDR1 is LGHDT and CDR2 is YNNKEL (reference sequence). With 6 bases clipped from V and 6 bases from J, the junction kept 4 bases outside the gene matches. CDR3 DNA sequence: TGTGCCAGCAGGCCAGGGACTAGCGGGAGCAATGAGCAGTTCTTC. It yields the protein CASRPGTSGSNEQFF.

This chain connects TRBV3-1 to TRBJ1-2, with D perhaps matching TRBD1 (5 bases). This CDR3 spans 15 amino acids. Trimming removed 4 bases at V and 6 bases at J, with 18 bases between. Germline V gene data show CDR1 as LGHDT and CDR2 as YNNKEL (reference sequence). The CDR3 sequence is CASSRPGRSLDGYTF. CDR3 sequence (DNA): TGTGCCAGCAGCCGACCGGGACGATCCCTAGATGGCTACACCTTC.

This clone has at least ten counts. This chain connects TRBV5-1 to TRBJ1-2; possible D gene TRBD1, 5 bases. This CDR3 comprises 14 residues. Germline CDR1 SGHRS, CDR2 YFSETQ. Trimming shortened V by 0 bases and J by 6 bases, and 12 bases separated the two germline ends. The CDR3 here is CASSLVGDRHGYTF. The CDR3 nucleotides read TGCGCCAGCAGCTTGGTGGGGGATAGGCATGGCTACACCTTC.

As concerns this clone: Relative to the germline gene, one junction end is altered; a read error may explain this. V usage is TRBV20-1 and J usage is TRBJ1-2; 8 nucleotides align to TRBD1. The germline CDR1 and CDR2 sequences are DFQATT and SNEGSKA (reference sequence). The CDR3 totals 16 residues. The CDR3 here is CSAIDAGGALDYVYTF. The CDR3 nucleotides are TGCAGTGCTATAGATGCAGGGGGCGCGCTGGACTATGTCTACACCTTC.